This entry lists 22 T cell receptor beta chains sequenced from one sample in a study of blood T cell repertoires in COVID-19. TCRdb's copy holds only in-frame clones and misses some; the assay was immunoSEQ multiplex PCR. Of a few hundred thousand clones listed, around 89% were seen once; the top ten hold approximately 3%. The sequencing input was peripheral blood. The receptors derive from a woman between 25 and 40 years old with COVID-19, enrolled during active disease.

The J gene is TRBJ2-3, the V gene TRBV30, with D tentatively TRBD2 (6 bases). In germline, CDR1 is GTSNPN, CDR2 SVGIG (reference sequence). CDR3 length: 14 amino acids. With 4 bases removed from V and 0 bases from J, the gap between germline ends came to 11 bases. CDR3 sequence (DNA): TGTGCCTGGAACGGCGGGATCAGCACAGATACGCAGTATTTT. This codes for CAWNGGISTDTQYF.

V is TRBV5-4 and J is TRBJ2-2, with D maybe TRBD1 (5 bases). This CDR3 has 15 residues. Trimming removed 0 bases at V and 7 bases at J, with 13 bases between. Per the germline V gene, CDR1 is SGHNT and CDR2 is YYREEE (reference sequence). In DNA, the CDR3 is TGTGCCAGCAGCTTGGCCAAAGGGGCGAGCGGGGAGCTGTTTTTT. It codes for CASSLAKGASGELFF.

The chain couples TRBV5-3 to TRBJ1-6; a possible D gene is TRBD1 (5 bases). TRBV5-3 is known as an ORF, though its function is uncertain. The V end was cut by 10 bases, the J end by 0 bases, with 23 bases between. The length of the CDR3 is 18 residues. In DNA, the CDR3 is TGTGCCGAACACCCGGCGAGACAGCAGAGCTCCTATAATTCACCCCTCCACTTT. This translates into CAEHPARQQSSYNSPLHF.

The CDR3 region has the DNA TGCGCCAGCAGCACCCCCGGGACAACGAACACTGAAGCTTTCTTT. It specifies CASSTPGTTNTEAFF. V and J are TRBV5-1 and TRBJ1-1; D possibly corresponds to TRBD1 (6 bases). Trimming took 4 bases from V and 1 from J, leaving 14 bases between them. The CDR3 covers 15 residues. CDR1 is SGHRS and CDR2 is YFSETQ in the germline V gene.

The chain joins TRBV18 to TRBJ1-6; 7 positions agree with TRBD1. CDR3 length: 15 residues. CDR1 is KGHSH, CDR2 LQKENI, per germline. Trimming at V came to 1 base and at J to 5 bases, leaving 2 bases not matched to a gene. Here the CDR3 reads CASSPQQGNNSPLHF. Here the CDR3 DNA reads TGTGCCAGCTCACCACAACAGGGGAATAATTCACCCCTCCACTTT.

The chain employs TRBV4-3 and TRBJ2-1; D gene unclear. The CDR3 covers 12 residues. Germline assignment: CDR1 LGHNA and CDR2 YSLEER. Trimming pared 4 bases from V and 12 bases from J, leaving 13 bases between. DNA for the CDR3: TGCGCCAGCAGCCCCCCCATGTGGAGGCAGTTCTTC. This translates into CASSPPMWRQFF.

CDR3 coding DNA: TGTGCCAGCTCACCCCTCTCCGGGGGGAGGGGATACGAGCAGTACTTC. Residues: CASSPLSGGRGYEQYF. The rearrangement uses TRBV18 and TRBJ2-7; 7 nucleotides match TRBD2. CDR1 KGHSH and CDR2 LQKENI come from the germline V gene. This CDR3 has 16 amino acids. The ends lost 3 bases at V and 4 bases at J; junction bases unmatched: 12.

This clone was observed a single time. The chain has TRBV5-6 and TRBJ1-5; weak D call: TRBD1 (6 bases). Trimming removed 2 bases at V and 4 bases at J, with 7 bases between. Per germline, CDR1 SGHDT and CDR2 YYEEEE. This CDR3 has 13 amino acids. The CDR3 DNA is TGTGCCAGCAGCTTTCAGGGGAATCAGCCCCAGCATTTT. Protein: CASSFQGNQPQHF.

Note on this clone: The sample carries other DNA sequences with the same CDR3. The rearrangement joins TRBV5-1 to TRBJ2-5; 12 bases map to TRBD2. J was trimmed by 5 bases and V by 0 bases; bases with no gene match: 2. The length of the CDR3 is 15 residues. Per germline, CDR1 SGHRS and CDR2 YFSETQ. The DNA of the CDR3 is TGCGCCAGCAGCTTGGGGCTAGCGGGAGGGGAGACCCAGTACTTC. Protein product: CASSLGLAGGETQYF.

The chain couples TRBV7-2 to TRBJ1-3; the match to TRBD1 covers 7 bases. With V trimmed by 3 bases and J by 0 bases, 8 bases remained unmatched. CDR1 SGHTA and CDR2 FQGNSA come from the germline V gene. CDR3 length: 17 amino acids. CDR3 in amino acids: CASSLFLGGPSGNTIYF. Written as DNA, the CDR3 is TGTGCCAGCAGCTTGTTTCTAGGGGGCCCCTCTGGAAACACCATATATTTT.

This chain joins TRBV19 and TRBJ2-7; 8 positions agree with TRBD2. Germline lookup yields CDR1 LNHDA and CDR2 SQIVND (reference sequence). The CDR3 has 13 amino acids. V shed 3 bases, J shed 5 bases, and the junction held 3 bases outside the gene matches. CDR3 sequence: CASSIGAGDEQYV. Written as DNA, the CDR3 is TGTGCCAGTAGTATCGGAGCGGGAGACGAGCAGTACGTC.

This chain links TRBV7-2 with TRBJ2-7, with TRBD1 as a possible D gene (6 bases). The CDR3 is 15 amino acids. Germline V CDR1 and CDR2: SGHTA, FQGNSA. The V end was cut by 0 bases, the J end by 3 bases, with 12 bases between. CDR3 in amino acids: CASSLAGAPSYEQYV. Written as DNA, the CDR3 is TGTGCCAGCAGCTTAGCGGGGGCCCCAAGCTACGAGCAGTACGTC.

CDR3: CASSLLVGQGSNQPQHF. CDR3 in DNA: TGTGCCAGCAGTTTATTGGTAGGGCAGGGTAGCAATCAGCCCCAGCATTTT. V and J are TRBV28 and TRBJ1-5, with a tentative D call TRBD1 (5 bases). CDR1 is MDHEN and CDR2 is SYDVKM in the germline V gene. The CDR3 has 17 residues. V lost 1 base and J lost 0, with 13 bases in between.

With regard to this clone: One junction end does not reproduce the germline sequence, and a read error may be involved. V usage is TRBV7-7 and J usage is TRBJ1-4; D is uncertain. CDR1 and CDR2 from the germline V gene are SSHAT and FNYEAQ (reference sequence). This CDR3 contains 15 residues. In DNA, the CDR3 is TGTGCTAGCAGCTTAGGAGGGCTACCAAATGAAAAACTGTTTTTT. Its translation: CASSLGGLPNEKLFF.

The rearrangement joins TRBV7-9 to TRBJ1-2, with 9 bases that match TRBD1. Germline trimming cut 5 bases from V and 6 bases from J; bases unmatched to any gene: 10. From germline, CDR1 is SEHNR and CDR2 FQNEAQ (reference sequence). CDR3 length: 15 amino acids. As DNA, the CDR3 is TGTGCCAGCAGCACCCGGGACAGGGTCCCTAATGGCTACACCTTC. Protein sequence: CASSTRDRVPNGYTF. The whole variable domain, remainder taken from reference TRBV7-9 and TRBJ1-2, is DTGVSQNPRHKITKRGQNVTFRCDPISEHNRLYWYRQTLGQGPEFLTYFQNEAQLEKSRLLSDRFSAERPKGSFSTLEIQRTEQGDSAMYLCASSTRDRVPNGYTFGSGTRLTVV.

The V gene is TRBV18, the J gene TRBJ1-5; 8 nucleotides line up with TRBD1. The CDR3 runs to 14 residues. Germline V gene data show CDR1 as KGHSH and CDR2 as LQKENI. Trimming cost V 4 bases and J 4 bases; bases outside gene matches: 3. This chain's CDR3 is CASSLDRGNQPQHF. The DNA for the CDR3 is TGTGCCAGCTCACTAGACAGGGGAAATCAGCCCCAGCATTTT.

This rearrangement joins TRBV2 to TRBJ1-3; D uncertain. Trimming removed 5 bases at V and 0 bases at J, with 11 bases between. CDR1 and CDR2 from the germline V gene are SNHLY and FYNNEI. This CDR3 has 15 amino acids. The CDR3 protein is CASSLQLSSGNTIYF. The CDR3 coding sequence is TGTGCCAGCAGTCTTCAACTTAGCTCTGGAAACACCATATATTTT.

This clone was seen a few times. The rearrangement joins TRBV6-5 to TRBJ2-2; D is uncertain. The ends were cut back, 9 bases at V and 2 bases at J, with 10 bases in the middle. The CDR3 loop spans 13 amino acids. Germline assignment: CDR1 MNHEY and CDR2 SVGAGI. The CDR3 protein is CASYKTNTGELFF. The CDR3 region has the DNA TGTGCCAGTTACAAGACAAACACCGGGGAGCTGTTTTTT.

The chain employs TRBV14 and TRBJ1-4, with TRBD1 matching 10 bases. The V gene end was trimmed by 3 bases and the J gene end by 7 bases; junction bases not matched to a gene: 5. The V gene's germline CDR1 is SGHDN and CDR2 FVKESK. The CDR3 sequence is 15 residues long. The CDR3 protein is CASSQTRDRGEKLFF. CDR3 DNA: TGTGCCAGCAGCCAGACCCGGGACAGGGGTGAAAAACTGTTTTTT.

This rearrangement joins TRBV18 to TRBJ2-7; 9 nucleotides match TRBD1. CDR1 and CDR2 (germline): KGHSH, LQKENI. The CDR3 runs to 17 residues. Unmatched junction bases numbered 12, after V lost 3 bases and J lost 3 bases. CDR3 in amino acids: CASSPTQDRGKVYEQYF. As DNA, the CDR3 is TGTGCCAGCTCACCCACCCAGGACAGGGGCAAAGTCTACGAGCAGTACTTC. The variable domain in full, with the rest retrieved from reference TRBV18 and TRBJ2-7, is NAGVMQNPRHLVRRRGQEARLRCSPMKGHSHVYWYRQLPEEGLKFMVYLQKENIIDESGMPKERFSAEFPKEGPSILRIQQVVRGDSAAYFCASSPTQDRGKVYEQYFGPGTRLTVT.

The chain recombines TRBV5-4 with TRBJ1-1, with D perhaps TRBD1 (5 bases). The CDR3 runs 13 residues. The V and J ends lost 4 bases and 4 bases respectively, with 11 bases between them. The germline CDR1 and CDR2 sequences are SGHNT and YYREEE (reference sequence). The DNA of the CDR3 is TGTGCCAGCAGCAGTATCGGGGGCACTGAAGCTTTCTTT. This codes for CASSSIGGTEAFF.

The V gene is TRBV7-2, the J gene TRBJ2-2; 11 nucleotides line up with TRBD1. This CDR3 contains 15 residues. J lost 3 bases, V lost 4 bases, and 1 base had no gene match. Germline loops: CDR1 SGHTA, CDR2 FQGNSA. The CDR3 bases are TGTGCCAGCAGCTGGACAGGGGGCGACACCGGGGAGCTGTTTTTT. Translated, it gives CASSWTGGDTGELFF.